This T cell receptor (beta chain) came from a study of vaccination effects on CD4 cells after COVID-19. About the research overall: Early samples were taken at day +14, late at days +241, +227, +161. After the second dose, samples were taken at median day 72. Study results and caveats: Sampling in the study covered few convalescent patients and included no early post-infection timepoints.

Sequencing followed a ViraFEST assay step that expanded antigen-specific CD4+ T cells with viral peptide pools. Culture proceeded for approximately 10 days, and CD4+ T cells were then isolated. Infection dated between March and December 2020, before the Alpha, Beta and Delta variants reached the United States. Two-dose vaccination with either BNT162b2 or mRNA-1273 was given to the participants. Each culture well received around 2 million PBMC. These cells were then cultured in IMDM with about 9.9 IU/ml IL-2 and roughly 10 ug/ml peptides. For this clone: Its antigen is as yet unknown.

This CDR3 contains 12 residues. The V and J ends lost 4 bases and 11 bases respectively, with 14 bases between them. Using immunoSEQ multiplex PCR, the repertoire was profiled, and TCRdb retains in-frame clones only, with some absent. The table includes more than 10,000 clones, roughly 66% detected once. The source material was CD4+ T cells from PBMCs cultured with HCoV-NL63 spike peptides, sampled after COVID-19 vaccination. This rearrangement joins TRBV12-3 or TRBV12-4 to TRBJ2-5; TRBD1 might be the D (5 bases). This TCR was sampled from a human donor who had a prior SARS-CoV-2 infection. CDR3 region: CASSYSGASQYF. The CDR3 DNA reads as TGTGCCAGCAGTTATTCTGGGGCATCTCAGTACTTC.